One and the same sample provided the 27 T cell receptor beta chains below, sequenced in a study of beta chain features in type 1 diabetes (dated 2018 in TCRdb). Library preparation was by the immunoSEQ multiplex PCR assay. All of the isolated RNA was reverse transcribed with the High Capacity cDNA Reverse Transcription Kit, so expressed TCRB transcripts were sequenced. TCRdb mirrors the immuneACCESS table, restricted to in-frame sequences. Some clones are absent from its copies; in checked studies, under half trace to an unresolved V gene, and the reason for the others is unknown. For this sample the table gives 850,000 to 900,000 clones, of which roughly a sixth were detected only once. Around 0.02% of the sample is in the top ten clones. The material sequenced was naive CD4+ T cells from blood. Per the publication, the cell subset or site label means: true naive CD4+ T cells. The receptors derive from a woman between 18 and 29 years old in good health.

This clone appeared a few times. The chain joins TRBV2 to TRBJ1-4; unclear D gene. Trimming stripped 5 bases from V and 7 bases from J, with 14 bases between. This CDR3 contains 14 residues. Germline CDR1 and CDR2: SNHLY and FYNNEI. The CDR3 here is CASSRRTGSEKLFF. Here the CDR3 DNA reads TGTGCCAGCAGTCGCAGGACGGGTAGTGAAAAACTGTTTTTT.

This clone was observed a handful of times. The gene calls are TRBV11-2 and TRBJ2-7; D perhaps matches TRBD1 (6 bases). The germline CDR1 and CDR2 sequences are SGHAT and FQNNGV. V was trimmed by 5 bases and J by 5 bases, leaving 25 bases between them. This CDR3 contains 17 residues. CDR3 in DNA: TGTGCCAGCAGCGCACAGACCCACGGGACACTAAACCACGAGCAGTACTTC. Amino acid sequence: CASSAQTHGTLNHEQYF.

This chain joins TRBV10-3 and TRBJ1-1; 7 bases align to TRBD1. CDR1 is ENHRY, CDR2 SYGVKD, per germline. Germline trimming cut 6 bases from V and 1 base from J; bases unmatched to any gene: 5. The CDR3 runs to 14 residues. This CDR3 is CAIRSTGTNTEAFF. In DNA form, the CDR3 reads TGTGCCATCAGATCGACAGGGACGAACACTGAAGCTTTCTTT.

This clone was picked up a small number of times. At the DNA level, this CDR3 is encoded by other sequences in the same sample as well. This chain links TRBV7-9 with TRBJ2-5, with a possible D match to TRBD1 (5 bases). Germline V CDR1 and CDR2: SEHNR, FQNEAQ (reference sequence). V dropped 3 bases and J dropped 1 base, with 6 bases sitting between them. The CDR3 length is 13 residues. The CDR3 DNA follows: TGTGCCAGCAGCTTTAGGGGCCAAGAGACCCAGTACTTC. As protein: CASSFRGQETQYF.

The rearrangement joins TRBV13 to TRBJ2-7, with a possible D match to TRBD1 (6 bases). Between the trimmed V and J ends, which lost 6 bases and 3 bases, there was a span of 12 bases. The CDR3 is 13 amino acids. Germline V gene sequence: CDR1 PRHDT, CDR2 FYEKMQ (reference sequence). The CDR3 region is CASRGQTNYEQYF. The CDR3 region has the DNA TGTGCCAGCAGAGGACAGACAAACTACGAGCAGTACTTC.

The J gene is TRBJ2-1, the V gene TRBV4-3; D gene ambiguous. V was cut by 0 bases and J by 6 bases, with 15 bases left in between. This CDR3 comprises 16 residues. From germline, CDR1 is LGHNA and CDR2 YSLEER. CDR3 sequence reads: CASSQEGIACSNEQFF. The CDR3 region has the DNA TGCGCCAGCAGCCAAGAAGGAATAGCCTGCTCCAATGAGCAGTTCTTC.

This clone was found a few times. The CDR3 protein is CASSAQARRTDTQYF. DNA of the CDR3: TGTGCCAGCAGCGCGCAAGCCAGACGCACAGATACGCAGTATTTT. The chain carries TRBV7-8 and TRBJ2-3; no clear D. The CDR3 has 15 amino acids. Between the trimmed V and J ends, which lost 5 bases and 1 base, there was a span of 13 bases. The germline V gene has CDR1 SGHVS and CDR2 FQNEAQ.

The CDR3: CASSTYTGFEQYF. The CDR3 DNA reads TGTGCCAGCAGCACGTATACAGGGTTCGAGCAGTACTTC. The chain is built from TRBV5-4 and TRBJ2-7, with D tentatively TRBD1 (6 bases). V lost 4 bases and J 6 bases, leaving 14 bases between the germline ends. The CDR3 extends over 13 amino acids. In germline, CDR1 is SGHNT, CDR2 YYREEE (reference sequence).

The sample holds a few counts of this clone. J is TRBJ2-2 and V is TRBV5-4; no reliable D call. The CDR3 is 14 residues long. CDR1 is SGHNT and CDR2 is YYREEE in the germline V gene (reference sequence). Between the trimmed V and J ends, which lost 4 bases and 1 base, there was a span of 8 bases. The CDR3 protein is CASSPRQNTGELFF. The CDR3 DNA is TGTGCCAGCAGCCCGAGACAGAACACCGGGGAGCTGTTTTTT.

The rearrangement links TRBV27 to TRBJ1-5; maybe TRBD1 (5 bases). This CDR3 region has 14 residues. The germline V gene has CDR1 MNHEY and CDR2 SMNVEV (reference sequence). V dropped 0 bases and J dropped 2 bases, with 5 bases sitting between them. The chain's CDR3 is CASSLSGRNQPQHF. In DNA form, the CDR3 reads TGTGCCAGCAGTTTATCGGGGCGCAATCAGCCCCAGCATTTT.

The rearrangement joins TRBV28 to TRBJ1-1; D is ambiguous. The V and J ends lost 6 bases and 0 bases respectively, with 8 bases between them. The germline gives CDR1 MDHEN, CDR2 SYDVKM. The CDR3 has 13 amino acids. CDR3 sequence reads: CASSVQLNTEAFF. The CDR3 DNA reads TGTGCCAGCAGCGTACAATTGAACACTGAAGCTTTCTTT.

The V and J genes are TRBV10-3 and TRBJ1-4, with unresolved D. V lost 4 bases and J lost 6, with 9 bases in between. This CDR3 is 13 amino acids long. Germline V CDR1 and CDR2: ENHRY, SYGVKD. In nucleotides, the CDR3 is TGTGCCATCAGTGGAACTAGGGATGAAAAACTGTTTTTT. Its translation is CAISGTRDEKLFF.

There are a few counts of this clone. The chain joins TRBV5-4 to TRBJ1-1; a weak D match, TRBD1 (6 bases). Looked up from germline, CDR1 is SGHNT and CDR2 is YYREEE (reference sequence). The CDR3 extends over 14 amino acids. V was pared by 0 bases and J by 3 bases, with 9 bases between. CDR3 in amino acids: CASSLGAGDTEAFF. Here the CDR3 DNA reads TGTGCCAGCAGCTTGGGGGCAGGGGACACTGAAGCTTTCTTT.

This clone turned up a few times. This chain connects TRBV6-6 to TRBJ1-1; no reliable D call. The CDR3 loop spans 13 amino acids. Germline-derived CDR1 and CDR2 are MNHNY and SVGAGI (reference sequence). V was pared by 7 bases and J by 5 bases, with 14 bases between. The CDR3 here is CASTPPFSTEAFF. CDR3 nucleotide sequence: TGTGCCAGCACCCCGCCATTCTCAACTGAAGCTTTCTTT.

DNA for the CDR3: TGTGCCAGCAGTTTGGCAGGGGCGGGAGTAACCGATCAAGAGACCCAGTACTTC. This codes for CASSLAGAGVTDQETQYF. The chain uses TRBV27 and TRBJ2-5; maybe TRBD2 (7 bases). This CDR3 has 18 amino acids. V lost 3 bases, J lost 2 bases, and 22 bases lay in between. CDR1 and CDR2 from the germline V gene are MNHEY and SMNVEV (reference sequence).

This clone was observed once. The rearrangement links TRBV5-4 to TRBJ2-3; 15 bases line up with TRBD2. V lost 0 bases to trimming and J lost 3 bases; unmatched junction nucleotides: 5. Germline loops: CDR1 SGHNT, CDR2 YYREEE (reference sequence). The CDR3 is made up of 18 amino acids. In DNA, the CDR3 is TGTGCCAGCAGCTTGGCCAGGACTAGCGGGAGGGGAACAGATACGCAGTATTTT. It yields the protein CASSLARTSGRGTDTQYF.

This clone was seen only a few times. The chain is built from TRBV29-1 and TRBJ1-2, with D maybe TRBD1 (6 bases). Germline-derived CDR1 and CDR2 are SQVTM and ANQGSEA. The ends were cut back, 7 bases at V and 5 bases at J, with 23 bases in the middle. This CDR3 is built from 15 residues. This CDR3 is CSAKEDFGTNYGYTF. The CDR3 nucleotides read TGCAGCGCTAAAGAAGACTTCGGGACAAATTATGGCTACACCTTC. Filled out from reference TRBV29-1 and TRBJ1-2, the complete variable domain reads SAVISQKPSRDICQRGTSLTIQCQVDSQVTMMFWYRQQPGQSLTLIATANQGSEATYESGFVIDKFPISRPNLTFSTLTVSNMSPEDSSIYLCSAKEDFGTNYGYTFGSGTRLTVV.

This clone was detected only a few times. The chain employs TRBV11-2 and TRBJ2-5; the D is unclear. Germline CDR1 reads SGHAT; CDR2 reads FQNNGV. The CDR3 has 13 residues. Trimming cost V 5 bases and J 1 base, with 8 bases left between them. The CDR3, as DNA: TGTGCCAGCAGCCCCCTAAGCCAAGAGACCCAGTACTTC. Its translation is CASSPLSQETQYF.

This clone was found a few times. This chain links TRBV5-1 with TRBJ1-2, with D perhaps matching TRBD1 (6 bases). V gave up 4 bases and J gave up 6 bases, with 13 bases separating them. The CDR3 contains 13 residues. Germline V CDR1 and CDR2: SGHRS, YFSETQ. The CDR3 DNA reads TGCGCCAGCAGCCCGAACAGGGAGAATGGCTACACCTTC. This codes for CASSPNRENGYTF.

This clone was counted between two and nine times. The chain is built from TRBV7-2 and TRBJ2-3, with TRBD2 matching 11 bases. Germline CDR1 SGHTA, CDR2 FQGNSA. V was clipped by 5 bases and J by 6 bases; unmatched bases: 7. CDR3 size: 15 residues. As DNA, the CDR3 is TGTGCCAGCAGCGTAGGGGCTAGCGGGAGGGATACGCAGTATTTT. Translation gives CASSVGASGRDTQYF.

This sequence joins TRBV28 and TRBJ1-1, with D possibly being TRBD1 (6 bases). Germline CDR1 and CDR2: MDHEN and SYDVKM. The V and J ends lost 6 bases and 3 bases respectively, with 14 bases between them. The CDR3 totals 14 residues. CDR3 DNA sequence: TGTGCCAGCAGAATTCAGGGGATACACACTGAAGCTTTCTTT. Protein sequence: CASRIQGIHTEAFF. The full variable domain, with the rest looked up from reference TRBV28 and TRBJ1-1, is DVKVTQSSRYLVKRTGEKVFLECVQDMDHENMFWYRQDPGLGLRLIYFSYDVKMKEKGDIPEGYSVSREKKERFSLILESASTNQTSMYLCASRIQGIHTEAFFGQGTRLTVV.

There are a few counts of this clone. The chain links TRBV21-1 to TRBJ2-1; the table's D call of TRBD2 was not tested on the DNA. TRBV21-1 is reported as a pseudogene. The CDR3 consists of 16 residues. The CDR3, as DNA: TGTGCCAGCAGCAAAGAAAGCCGGGTCCCTCTAAATGAGCAGTTCTTC. It codes for CASSKESRVPLNEQFF.

This clone has just a few counts. CDR3 sequence reads: CSAGGVLSYGYTF. The DNA for the CDR3 is TGCAGCGCCGGGGGGGTTCTAAGCTATGGCTACACCTTC. This chain joins TRBV29-1 and TRBJ1-2; perhaps TRBD1 as D (5 bases). Between the trimmed V and J ends, which lost 7 bases and 4 bases, there was a span of 16 bases. CDR1 and CDR2 from the germline V gene are SQVTM and ANQGSEA. The CDR3 is made up of 13 amino acids.

This clone has more than one count but fewer than ten. This chain links TRBV5-6 with TRBJ2-7; maybe TRBD2 (5 bases). Trimming cost V 4 bases and J 0 bases, with 17 bases left between them. Germline CDR1 is SGHDT and CDR2 is YYEEEE. This CDR3 contains 16 residues. CDR3 in DNA: TGTGCCAGCAGCCAAATAGGAGCGGTTCACTCCTACGAGCAGTACTTC. It is translated as CASSQIGAVHSYEQYF.

This chain uses TRBV6-5 with TRBJ2-7, with D unclear. V shed 4 bases and J shed 5 bases, with 12 bases lying between them. Germline V gene sequence: CDR1 MNHEY, CDR2 SVGAGI. This CDR3 spans 13 amino acids. The DNA of the CDR3 is TGTGCCAGCAGTTTAGATCGTTTCGACGAGCAGTACTTC. It specifies CASSLDRFDEQYF.

Only a few counts were recorded for this clone. This sequence joins TRBV5-4 and TRBJ2-3; perhaps TRBD2 as D (5 bases). The germline V gene has CDR1 SGHNT and CDR2 YYREEE (reference sequence). V shed 0 bases and J shed 2 bases, with 13 bases lying between them. CDR3 size: 16 residues. CDR3 bases: TGTGCCAGCAGCTTGGGTCGCGGGCCCCTCACAGATACGCAGTATTTT. As protein: CASSLGRGPLTDTQYF.

This clone has more than one count but fewer than ten. The genes are TRBV5-1 and TRBJ2-3; TRBD2 matches 7 bases. J gave up 0 bases and V 5 bases, and 9 bases lay outside the gene matches. The CDR3 is made up of 16 amino acids. From germline, CDR1 is SGHRS and CDR2 YFSETQ. The CDR3 reads CASRVGGLLSTDTQYF. The CDR3 DNA sequence: TGCGCCAGCAGGGTTGGGGGACTACTTAGCACAGATACGCAGTATTTT. The whole variable domain, remainder taken from reference TRBV5-1 and TRBJ2-3, is KAGVTQTPRYLIKTRGQQVTLSCSPISGHRSVSWYQQTPGQGLQFLFEYFSETQRNKGNFPGRFSGRQFSNSRSEMNVSTLELGDSALYLCASRVGGLLSTDTQYFGPGTRLTVL.